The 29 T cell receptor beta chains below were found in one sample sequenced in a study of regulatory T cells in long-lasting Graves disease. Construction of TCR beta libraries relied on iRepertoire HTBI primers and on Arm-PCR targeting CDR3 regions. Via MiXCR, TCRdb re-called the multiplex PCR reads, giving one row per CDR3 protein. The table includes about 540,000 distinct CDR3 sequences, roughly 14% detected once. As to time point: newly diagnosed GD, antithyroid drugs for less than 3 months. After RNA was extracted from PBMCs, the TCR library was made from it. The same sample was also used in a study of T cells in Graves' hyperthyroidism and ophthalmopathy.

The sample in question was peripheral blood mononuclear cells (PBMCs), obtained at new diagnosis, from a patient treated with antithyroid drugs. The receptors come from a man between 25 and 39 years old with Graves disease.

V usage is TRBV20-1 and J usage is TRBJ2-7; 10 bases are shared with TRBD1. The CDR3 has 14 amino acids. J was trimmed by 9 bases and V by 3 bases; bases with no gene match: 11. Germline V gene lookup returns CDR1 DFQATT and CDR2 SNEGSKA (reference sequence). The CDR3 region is CSASRGQGEVRQYF. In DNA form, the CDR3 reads TGCAGTGCTAGCCGCGGACAGGGGGAAGTTCGGCAGTACTTC.

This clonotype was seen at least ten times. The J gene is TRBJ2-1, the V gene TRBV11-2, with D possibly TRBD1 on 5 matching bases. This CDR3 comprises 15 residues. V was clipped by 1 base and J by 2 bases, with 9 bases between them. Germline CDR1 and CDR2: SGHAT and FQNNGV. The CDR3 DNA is TGTGCCAGCAGCTTAGTCCAGGGTACCTACAATGAGCAGTTCTTC. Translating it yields CASSLVQGTYNEQFF.

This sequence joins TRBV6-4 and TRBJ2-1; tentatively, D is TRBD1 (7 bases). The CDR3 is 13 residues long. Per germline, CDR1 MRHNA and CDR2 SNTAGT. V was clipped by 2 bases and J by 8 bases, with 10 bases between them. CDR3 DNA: TGTGCCAGCAGTGACCTCAGGGGGGATGAGCAGTTCTTC. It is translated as CASSDLRGDEQFF.

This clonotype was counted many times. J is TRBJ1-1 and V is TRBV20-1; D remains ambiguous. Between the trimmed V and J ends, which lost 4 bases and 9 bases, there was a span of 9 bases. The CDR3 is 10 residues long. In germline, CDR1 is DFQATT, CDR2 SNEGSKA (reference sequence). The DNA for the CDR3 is TGCAGTGCTATACTCATTCAAGCTTTCTTT. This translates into CSAILIQAFF.

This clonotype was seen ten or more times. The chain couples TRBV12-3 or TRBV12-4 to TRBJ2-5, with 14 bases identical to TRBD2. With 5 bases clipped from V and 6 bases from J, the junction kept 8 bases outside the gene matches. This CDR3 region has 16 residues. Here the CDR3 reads CASSAPGTSGSKTQYF. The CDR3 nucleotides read TGTGCCAGCAGTGCGCCCGGGACTAGCGGGAGCAAGACCCAGTACTTC.

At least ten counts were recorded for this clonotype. CDR3 residues: CASSPTGHSDTQYF. DNA of the CDR3: TGTGCCAGCAGCCCTACGGGACACTCGGATACGCAGTATTTT. This sequence joins TRBV9 and TRBJ2-3, with a tentative D call TRBD1 (6 bases). The ends were cut back, 4 bases at V and 6 bases at J, with 15 bases in the middle. Per germline, CDR1 SGDLS and CDR2 YYNGEE. This CDR3 comprises 14 residues.

The CDR3 region has the DNA TGCGCCAGCAGCCAAGATCTAGCGGGAGGCACAGATACGCAGTATTTT. It yields the protein CASSQDLAGGTDTQYF. The V and J genes are TRBV4-1 and TRBJ2-3; TRBD2 agrees at 10 bases. Per the germline V gene, CDR1 is MGHRA and CDR2 is YSYEKL. The junction had 1 base not matched to a gene; V was cut back by 0 bases and J by 1 base. The CDR3 has 16 residues.

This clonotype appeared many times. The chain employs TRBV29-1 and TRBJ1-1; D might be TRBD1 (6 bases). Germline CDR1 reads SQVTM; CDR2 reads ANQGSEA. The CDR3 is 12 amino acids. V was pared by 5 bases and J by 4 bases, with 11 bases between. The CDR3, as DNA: TGCAGCGTTCATCGAGGGGGCACTGAAGCTTTCTTT. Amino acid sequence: CSVHRGGTEAFF.

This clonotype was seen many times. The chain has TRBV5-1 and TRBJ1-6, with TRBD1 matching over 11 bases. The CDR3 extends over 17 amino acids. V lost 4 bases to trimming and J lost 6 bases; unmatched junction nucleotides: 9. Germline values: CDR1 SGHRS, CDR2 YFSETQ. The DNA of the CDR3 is TGCGCCAGCAGCATACTGGACAGGGGGCAGGCTAATTCACCCCTCCACTTT. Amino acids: CASSILDRGQANSPLHF.

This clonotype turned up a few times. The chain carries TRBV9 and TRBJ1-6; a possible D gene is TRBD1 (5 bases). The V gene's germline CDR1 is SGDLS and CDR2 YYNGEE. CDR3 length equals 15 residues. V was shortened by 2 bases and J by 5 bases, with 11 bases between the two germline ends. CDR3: CASSVFSTDNSPLHF. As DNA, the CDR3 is TGTGCCAGCAGCGTTTTTTCGACAGATAATTCACCCCTCCACTTT.

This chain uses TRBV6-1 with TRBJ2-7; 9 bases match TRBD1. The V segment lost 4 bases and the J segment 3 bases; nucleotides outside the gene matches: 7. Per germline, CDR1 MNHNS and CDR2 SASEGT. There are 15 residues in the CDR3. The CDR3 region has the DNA TGTGCCAGCAGTGTGTCCGGGACAGGGAACTACGAGCAGTACTTC. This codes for CASSVSGTGNYEQYF.

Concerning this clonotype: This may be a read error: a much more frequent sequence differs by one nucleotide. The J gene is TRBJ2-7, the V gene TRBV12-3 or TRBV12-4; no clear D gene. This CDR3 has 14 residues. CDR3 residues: CASRLGYSSYEQYF. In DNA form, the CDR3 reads TGTGCCAGCAGGTTAGGCTATAGCTCCTACGAGCAGTACTTC.

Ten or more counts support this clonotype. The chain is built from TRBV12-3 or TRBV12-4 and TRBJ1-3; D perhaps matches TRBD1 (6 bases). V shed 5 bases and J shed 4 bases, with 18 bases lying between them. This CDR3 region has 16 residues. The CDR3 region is CASSLPGQRHGNTIYF. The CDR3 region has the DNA TGTGCCAGCAGTCTTCCGGGACAAAGGCACGGAAACACCATATATTTT.

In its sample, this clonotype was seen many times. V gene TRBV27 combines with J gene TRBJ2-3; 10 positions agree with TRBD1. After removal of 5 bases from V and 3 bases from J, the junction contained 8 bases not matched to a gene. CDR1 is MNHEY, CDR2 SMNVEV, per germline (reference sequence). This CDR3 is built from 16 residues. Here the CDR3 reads CASSLRQGARTDTQYF. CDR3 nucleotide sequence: TGTGCCAGCAGTCTCCGACAGGGGGCGAGGACAGATACGCAGTATTTT.

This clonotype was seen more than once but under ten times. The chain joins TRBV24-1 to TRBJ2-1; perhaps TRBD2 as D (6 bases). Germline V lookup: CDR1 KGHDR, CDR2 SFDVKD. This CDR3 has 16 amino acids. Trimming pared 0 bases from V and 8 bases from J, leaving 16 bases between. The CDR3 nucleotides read TGTGCCACCAGTGATTTGTCCCCCGGGGGACTGGATGAGCAGTTCTTC. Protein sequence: CATSDLSPGGLDEQFF.

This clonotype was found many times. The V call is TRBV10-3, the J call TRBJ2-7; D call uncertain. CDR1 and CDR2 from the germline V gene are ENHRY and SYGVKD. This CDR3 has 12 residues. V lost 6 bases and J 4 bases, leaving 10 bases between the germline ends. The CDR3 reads CAISHKDYEQYF. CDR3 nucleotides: TGTGCCATCAGCCACAAGGATTACGAGCAGTACTTC.

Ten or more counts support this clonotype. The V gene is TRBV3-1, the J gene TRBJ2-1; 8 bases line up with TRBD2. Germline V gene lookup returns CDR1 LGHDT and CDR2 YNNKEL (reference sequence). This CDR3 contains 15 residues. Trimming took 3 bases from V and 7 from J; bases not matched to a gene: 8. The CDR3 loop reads CASSHRTLADNEQFF. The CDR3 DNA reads TGTGCCAGCAGCCACAGAACACTAGCGGATAATGAGCAGTTCTTC.

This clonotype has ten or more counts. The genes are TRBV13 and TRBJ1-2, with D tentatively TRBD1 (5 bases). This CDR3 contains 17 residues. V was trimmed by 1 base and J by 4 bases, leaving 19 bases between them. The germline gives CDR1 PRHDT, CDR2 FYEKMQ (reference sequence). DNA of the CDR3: TGTGCCAGCAGCTTAGCACGGCAGGGAAGTCCGGTCTATGGCTACACCTTC. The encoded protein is CASSLARQGSPVYGYTF.

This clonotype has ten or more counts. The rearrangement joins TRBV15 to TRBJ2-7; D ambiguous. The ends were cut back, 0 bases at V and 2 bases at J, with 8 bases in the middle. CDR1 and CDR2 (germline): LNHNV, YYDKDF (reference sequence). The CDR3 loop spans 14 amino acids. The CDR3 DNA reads TGTGCCACCAGCAGAGATCCCGGAGCCTACGAGCAGTACTTC. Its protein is CATSRDPGAYEQYF.

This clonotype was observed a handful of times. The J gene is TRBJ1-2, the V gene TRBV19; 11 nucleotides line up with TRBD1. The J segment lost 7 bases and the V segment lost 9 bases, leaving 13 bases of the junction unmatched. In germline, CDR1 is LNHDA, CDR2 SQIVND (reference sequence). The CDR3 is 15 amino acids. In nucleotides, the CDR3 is TGTGCCAGCCGTGATACGGACAGGGGGCTGAGTGGCTACACCTTC. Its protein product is CASRDTDRGLSGYTF.

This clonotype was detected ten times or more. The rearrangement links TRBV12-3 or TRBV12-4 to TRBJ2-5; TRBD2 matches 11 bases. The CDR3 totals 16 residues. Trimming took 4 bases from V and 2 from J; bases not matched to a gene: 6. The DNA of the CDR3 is TGTGCCAGCAGTTCACCGGGACTAGCGGATCAAGAGACCCAGTACTTC. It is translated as CASSSPGLADQETQYF.

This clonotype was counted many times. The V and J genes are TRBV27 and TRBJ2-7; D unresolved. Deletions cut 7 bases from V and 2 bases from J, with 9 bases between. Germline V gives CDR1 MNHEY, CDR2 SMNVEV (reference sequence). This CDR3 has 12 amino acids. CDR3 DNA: TGTGCCAGCAAAGGTACCCCCTACGAGCAGTACTTC. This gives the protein CASKGTPYEQYF.

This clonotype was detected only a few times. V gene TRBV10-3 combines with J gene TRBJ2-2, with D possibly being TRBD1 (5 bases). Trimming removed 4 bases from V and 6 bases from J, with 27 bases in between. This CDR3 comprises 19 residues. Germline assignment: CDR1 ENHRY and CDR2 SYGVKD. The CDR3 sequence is CAISAPPWQGKIVAGELFF. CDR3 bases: TGTGCCATCAGTGCCCCCCCGTGGCAGGGAAAGATCGTAGCCGGGGAGCTGTTTTTT.

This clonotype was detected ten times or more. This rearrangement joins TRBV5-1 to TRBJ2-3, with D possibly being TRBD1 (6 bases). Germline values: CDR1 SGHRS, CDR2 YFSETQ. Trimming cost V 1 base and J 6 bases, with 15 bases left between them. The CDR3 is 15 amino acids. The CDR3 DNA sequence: TGCGCCAGCAGCTTGACAGGGAGTCTTTTGGATACGCAGTATTTT. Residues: CASSLTGSLLDTQYF.

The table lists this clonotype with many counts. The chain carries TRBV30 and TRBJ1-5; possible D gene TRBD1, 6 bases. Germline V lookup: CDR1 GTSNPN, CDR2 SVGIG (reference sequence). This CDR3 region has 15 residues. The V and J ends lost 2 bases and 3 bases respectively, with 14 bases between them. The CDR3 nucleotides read TGTGCCTGGAGTACCCCGACAGGCCTCAATCAGCCCCAGCATTTT. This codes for CAWSTPTGLNQPQHF.

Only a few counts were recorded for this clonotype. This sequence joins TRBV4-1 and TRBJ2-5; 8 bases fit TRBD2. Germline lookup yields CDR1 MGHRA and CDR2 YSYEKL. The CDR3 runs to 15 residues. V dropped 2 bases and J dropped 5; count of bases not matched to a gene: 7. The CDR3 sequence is CASSQPISGKETQYF. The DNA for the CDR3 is TGCGCCAGCAGCCAACCCATTAGCGGGAAGGAGACCCAGTACTTC.

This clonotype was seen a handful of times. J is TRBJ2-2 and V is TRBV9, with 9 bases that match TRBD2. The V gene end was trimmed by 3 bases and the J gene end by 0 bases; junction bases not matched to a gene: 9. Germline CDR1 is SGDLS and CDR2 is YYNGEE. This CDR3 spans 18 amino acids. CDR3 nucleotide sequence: TGTGCCAGCAGCGACAGACTAGCGGAGCTCACGAACACCGGGGAGCTGTTTTTT. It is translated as CASSDRLAELTNTGELFF.

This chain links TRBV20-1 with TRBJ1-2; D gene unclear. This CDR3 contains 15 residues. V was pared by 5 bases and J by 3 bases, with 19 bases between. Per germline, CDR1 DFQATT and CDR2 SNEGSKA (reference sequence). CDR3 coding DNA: TGCAGTGCTTCACCTGGTCGGATCGAGGACTATGGCTACACCTTC. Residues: CSASPGRIEDYGYTF.

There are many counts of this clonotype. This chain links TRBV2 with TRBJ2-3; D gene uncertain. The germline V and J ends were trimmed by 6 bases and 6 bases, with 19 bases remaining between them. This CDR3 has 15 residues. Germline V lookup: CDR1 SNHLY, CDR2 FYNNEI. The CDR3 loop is CASRENLPASDTQYF. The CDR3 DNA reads TGTGCCAGCAGGGAGAACCTACCCGCATCGGATACGCAGTATTTT.